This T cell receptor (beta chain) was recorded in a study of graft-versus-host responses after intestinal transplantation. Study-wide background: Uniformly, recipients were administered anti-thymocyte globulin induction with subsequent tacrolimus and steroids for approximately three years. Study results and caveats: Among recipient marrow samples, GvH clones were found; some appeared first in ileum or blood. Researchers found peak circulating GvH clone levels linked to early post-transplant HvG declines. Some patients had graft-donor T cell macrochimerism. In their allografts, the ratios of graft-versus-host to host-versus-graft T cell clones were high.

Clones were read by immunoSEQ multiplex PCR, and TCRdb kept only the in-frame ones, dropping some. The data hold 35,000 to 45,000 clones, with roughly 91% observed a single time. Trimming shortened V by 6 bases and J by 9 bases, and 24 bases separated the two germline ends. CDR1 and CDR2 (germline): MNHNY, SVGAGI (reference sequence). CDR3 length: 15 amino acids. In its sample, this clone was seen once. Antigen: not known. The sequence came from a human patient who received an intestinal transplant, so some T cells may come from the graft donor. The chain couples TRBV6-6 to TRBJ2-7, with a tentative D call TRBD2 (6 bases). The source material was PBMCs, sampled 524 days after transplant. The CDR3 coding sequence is TGTGCCAGCAGCCTAACCGGGACGGACTACGTTGGGCAGTACTTC. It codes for CASSLTGTDYVGQYF.